The clone carrying this TCR beta chain appeared once. This entry comes from a study of blood T cell repertoires in COVID-19. Turning to the study itself: COVID-19 samples, acute and convalescent, were from the United States, Italy and Spain. T cells, B-cell-depleted T cells, or PBMCs provided the cDNA or gDNA that served as material.

Trimming took 3 bases from V and 2 from J, leaving 13 bases between them. CDR1 MGHDK and CDR2 SYGVNS come from the germline V gene. This CDR3 spans 15 amino acids. In the source study's methods: Amplification with reference gene primers provided the estimates of nucleated cell counts. The repertoire was sequenced with immunoSEQ multiplex PCR; TCRdb's copy has only in-frame clones and lacks some. V, J and clone size are those of that table, while D and trimming were read from the DNA. The sample consists of under 50,000 clones, around four fifths of them appearing once. This chain joins TRBV25-1 and TRBJ2-5; possibly TRBD2 for D (5 bases). The TCR was taken from a man in his forties or fifties with acute or convalescent COVID-19. Sequences were obtained from peripheral blood. The CDR3 sequence: CASSDILRGQETQYF. DNA for the CDR3: TGTGCCAGCAGTGACATTCTCCGGGGACAAGAGACCCAGTACTTC.